The T cell receptor (beta chain) described here comes from a study of shared clonotypes between healthy human individuals. The CD4+ fraction was divided into a CD45RA+ naive subset and a CD45RA-negative memory subset. The germline CDR1 and CDR2 sequences are SEHNR and FQNEAQ (reference sequence). Losses at the gene ends were 5 bases for V and 5 bases for J; bases not matched to a gene: 9. The CDR3 is 15 amino acids. The test was conducted at deep level. In the authors' workflow: Junction-only sequences without quality scores were provided by ImmunoSEQ, so filtering was different. Data came from immunoSEQ multiplex PCR; TCRdb stores just in-frame clones and leaves some out. V and J calls and clone size are as listed in that table; D and trimming were resolved from the DNA. The sample includes hundreds of thousands of clones, about 96% seen only once; the top ten take under 0.06%.

This chain joins TRBV7-9 and TRBJ2-7; 10 bases fit TRBD1. The clonotype comes from a woman aged 25 to 39 in good health. Sequences were obtained from naive CD4+ T cells sorted from blood. Subset reported: CD45RA+ positively selected. In DNA, the CDR3 is TGTGCCAGCAGCGTGGCCGGGACAGGGGTTGACGAGCAGTACTTC. It translates to CASSVAGTGVDEQYF.